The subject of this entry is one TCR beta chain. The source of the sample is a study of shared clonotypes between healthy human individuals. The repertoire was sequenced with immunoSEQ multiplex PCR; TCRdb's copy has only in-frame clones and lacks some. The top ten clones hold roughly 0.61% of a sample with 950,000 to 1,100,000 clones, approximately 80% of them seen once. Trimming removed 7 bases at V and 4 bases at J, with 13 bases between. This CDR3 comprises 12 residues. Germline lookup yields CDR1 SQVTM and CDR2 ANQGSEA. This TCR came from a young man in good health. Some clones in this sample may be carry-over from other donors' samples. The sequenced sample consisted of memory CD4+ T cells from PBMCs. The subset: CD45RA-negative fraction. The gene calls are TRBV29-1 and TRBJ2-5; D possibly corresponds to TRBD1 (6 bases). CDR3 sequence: CSATGQGETQYF. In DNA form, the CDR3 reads TGCAGCGCCACGGGACAAGGAGAGACCCAGTACTTC.